The table lists the clone carrying this TCR beta chain with a count of one. CDR3 length: 16 amino acids. The V end lost 3 bases, the J end lost 2 bases, and 12 bases lay between the germline ends. Germline-derived CDR1 and CDR2 are SGDLS and YYNGEE. The data belong to a study of blood T cell repertoires in COVID-19. Profiling relied on immunoSEQ multiplex PCR, and the TCRdb table lists in-frame clones only, not all of them. The sample has approximately 350,000 clones, approximately 88% seen once. Sequenced sample: peripheral blood. The source of this sequence is a man in his forties with acute or convalescent COVID-19. J is TRBJ1-6 and V is TRBV9, with a weak D call TRBD1 (5 bases). CDR3 coding DNA: TGTGCCAGCAGCGATAGACAGAACCCCTATAATTCACCCCTCCACTTT. Translating it yields CASSDRQNPYNSPLHF.